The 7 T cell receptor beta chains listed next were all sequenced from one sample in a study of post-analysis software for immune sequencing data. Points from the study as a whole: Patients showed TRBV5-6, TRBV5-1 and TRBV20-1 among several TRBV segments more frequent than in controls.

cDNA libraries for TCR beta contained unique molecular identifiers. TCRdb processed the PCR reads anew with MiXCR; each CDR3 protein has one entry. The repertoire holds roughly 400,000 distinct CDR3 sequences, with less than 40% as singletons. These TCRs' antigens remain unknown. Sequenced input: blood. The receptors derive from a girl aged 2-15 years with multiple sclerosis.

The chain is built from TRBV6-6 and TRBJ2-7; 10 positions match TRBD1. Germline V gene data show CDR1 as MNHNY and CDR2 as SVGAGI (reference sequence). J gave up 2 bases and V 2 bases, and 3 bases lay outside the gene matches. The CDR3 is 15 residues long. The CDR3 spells CASSYAGTGAYEQYF. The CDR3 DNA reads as TGTGCCAGCAGTTACGCCGGGACAGGGGCCTACGAGCAGTACTTC.

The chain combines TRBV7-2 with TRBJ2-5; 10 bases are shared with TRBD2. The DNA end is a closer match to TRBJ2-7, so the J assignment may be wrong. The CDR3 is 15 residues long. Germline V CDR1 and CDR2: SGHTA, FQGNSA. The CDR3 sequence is CASSASGGDTYEQYF. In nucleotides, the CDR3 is TGTGCCAGCAGCGCCAGCGGGGGGGACACCTACGAGCAGTACTTC.

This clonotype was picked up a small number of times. CDR3 bases: TGTGCCAGCAGCCAAGATCTGAGGAGCTCCTATAATTCACCCCTCCACTTT. Its translation is CASSQDLRSSYNSPLHF. The chain joins TRBV4-2 to TRBJ1-6, with D unclear. The CDR3 covers 17 residues. Trimming cost V 0 bases and J 0 bases, with 9 bases left between them. From germline, CDR1 is LGHNA and CDR2 YNFKEQ.

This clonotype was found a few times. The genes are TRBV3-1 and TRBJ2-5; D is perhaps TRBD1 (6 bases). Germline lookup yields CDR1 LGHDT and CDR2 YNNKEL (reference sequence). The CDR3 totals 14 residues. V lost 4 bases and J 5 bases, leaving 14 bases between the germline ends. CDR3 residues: CASSPQGPPETQYF. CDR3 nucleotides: TGTGCCAGCAGCCCACAGGGCCCCCCGGAGACCCAGTACTTC.

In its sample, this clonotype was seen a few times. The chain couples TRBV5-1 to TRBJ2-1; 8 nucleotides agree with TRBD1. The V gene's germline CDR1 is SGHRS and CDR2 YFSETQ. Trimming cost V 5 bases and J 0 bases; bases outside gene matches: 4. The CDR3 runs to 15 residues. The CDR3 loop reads CASRPGTGSYNEQFF. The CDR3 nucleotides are TGCGCCAGCAGGCCCGGGACAGGCTCCTACAATGAGCAGTTCTTC.

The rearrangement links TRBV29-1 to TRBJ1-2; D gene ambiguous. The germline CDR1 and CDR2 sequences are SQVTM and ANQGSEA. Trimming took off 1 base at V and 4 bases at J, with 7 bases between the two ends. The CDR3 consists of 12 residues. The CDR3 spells CSVEVRSYGYTF. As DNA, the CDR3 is TGCAGCGTTGAAGTGAGGTCCTATGGCTACACCTTC.

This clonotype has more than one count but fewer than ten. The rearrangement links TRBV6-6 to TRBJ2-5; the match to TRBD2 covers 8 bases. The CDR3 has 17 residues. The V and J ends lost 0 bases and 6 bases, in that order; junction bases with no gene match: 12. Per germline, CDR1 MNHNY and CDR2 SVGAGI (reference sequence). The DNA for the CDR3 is TGTGCCAGCAGTTACTCGAGGCGGGGGGCATTTAGTCAGACCCAGTACTTC. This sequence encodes CASSYSRRGAFSQTQYF.